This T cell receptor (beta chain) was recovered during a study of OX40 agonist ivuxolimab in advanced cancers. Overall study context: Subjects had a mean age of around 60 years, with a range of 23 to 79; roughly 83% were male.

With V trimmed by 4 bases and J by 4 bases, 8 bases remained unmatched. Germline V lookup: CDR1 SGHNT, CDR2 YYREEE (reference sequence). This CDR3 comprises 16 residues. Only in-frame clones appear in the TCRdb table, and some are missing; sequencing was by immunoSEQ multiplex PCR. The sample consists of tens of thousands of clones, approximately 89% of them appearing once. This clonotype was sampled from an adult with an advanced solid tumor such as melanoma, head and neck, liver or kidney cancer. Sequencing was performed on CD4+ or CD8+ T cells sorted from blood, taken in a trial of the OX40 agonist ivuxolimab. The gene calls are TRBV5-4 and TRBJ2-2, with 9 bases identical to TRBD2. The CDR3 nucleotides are TGTGCCAGCAGCGGTGCGGGAGGGGCGACCACCGGGGAGCTGTTTTTT. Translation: CASSGAGGATTGELFF.